One T cell receptor (beta chain) is described in this entry. By way of CD45RO/CCR7/CD25/CD127/CD95/CD27, the CD4+ regulatory, stem cell-like memory, central memory and naive cells were sorted. Sort purity for all populations was recorded as exceeding 98%. This record comes from a study of beta chain features in type 1 diabetes. Study overall: No patient-donor differences in age, gender, total cells or subset yield.

Trimming took off 6 bases at V and 4 bases at J, with 10 bases between the two ends. This CDR3 is 11 amino acids long. The germline V gene has CDR1 SQVTM and CDR2 ANQGSEA. Expressed TCRB transcripts were sequenced because the entire RNA isolate underwent reverse transcription. Using immunoSEQ multiplex PCR, the repertoire was profiled, and TCRdb retains in-frame clones only, with some absent. The data contain some 410,000 clones, about 10% of them seen just once; the ten biggest clones take up roughly 0.046%. This rearrangement joins TRBV29-1 to TRBJ2-7; tentatively, D is TRBD1 (6 bases). The TCR sequence derives from a woman in her late teens or twenties in good health. The sample comprised naive CD4+ T cells from blood. CDR3 nucleotides: TGCAGCGTCGGGACACAGTACGAGCAGTACGTC. Protein sequence: CSVGTQYEQYV.